The rows below give T cell receptor beta chains drawn from one sample of a study of vaccination and CD4 T cells after COVID-19. TCRdb recomputed calls from the PCR reads with MiXCR, one row per CDR3 protein. The repertoire holds about 15,000 distinct CDR3 sequences, with 52% as singletons. Their target antigens are unknown. The sequenced material came from CD4+ T cells from blood, cultured in vitro. These receptors all stem from a human donor who had recovered from COVID-19. The CDR3 runs from the conserved cysteine through the conserved F or W. A D gene is named only where the DNA matches it firmly. A clone size is listed for some rows: how often the clone was seen (once, few, many), or a class if it is expanded.

d_gene | j_gene | v_gene | abundance | CDR3nt | CDR3aa
- | TRBJ1-5 | TRBV12-3/TRBV12-4 | few | TGTGCCAGCAGTTTAGGGGGTTGGGGCAATCAGCCCCAGCATTTT | CASSLGGWGNQPQHF
- | TRBJ2-3 | TRBV19 | few | TGTGCCAGTAGTCTAGGGGAGCGTGGGACGCAGTATTTT | CASSLGERGTQYF
- | TRBJ1-5 | TRBV18 | - | TGTGCCAGCTCACCATTCAGGGGAGGCAATCAGCCCCAGCATTTT | CASSPFRGGNQPQHF
- | TRBJ1-2 | TRBV25-1 | large | TGTGCCAGCAGTGAATCGGGCCGTTGGATCTTC | CASSESGRWIF
- | TRBJ1-1 | TRBV6-5 | once | TGTGCCAGCAGTTACTCAAGGGAGAGTCGCACTGAAGCTTTCTTT | CASSYSRESRTEAFF
- | TRBJ1-3 | TRBV6-1 | - | TGTGCCAGCAGGCGGGATTCGCCTGGAAACACCATATATTTT | CASRRDSPGNTIYF
- | TRBJ1-1 | TRBV7-2 | - | TGTGCCAGCAGCTCTCGGACGGGACGAATAGCTTTCTTT | CASSSRTGRIAFF
- | TRBJ1-3 | TRBV15 | once | TGTGCCACCAGCAGGGATCCCAGGGACACCATATATTTT | CATSRDPRDTIYF
TRBD1 | TRBJ1-2 | TRBV7-2 | few | TGTGCCAGCAGCTTTACCGGGACAGGCTTTGGCTACACCTTC | CASSFTGTGFGYTF
TRBD2 | TRBJ2-7 | TRBV7-2 | - | TGTGCCAGCAGCTTAGGTGGGACTAGCTTCTACGAGCAGTACTTC | CASSLGGTSFYEQYF
- | TRBJ1-1 | TRBV7-3 | - | TGTGCCAGCAGCAGAGATCCGAACACTGAAGCTTTCTTT | CASSRDPNTEAFF
- | TRBJ1-5 | TRBV2 | - | TGTGCCAGCAGTGGGGGACATAGCAATCAGCCCCAGCATTTT | CASSGGHSNQPQHF
- | TRBJ2-7 | TRBV20-1 | - | TGCAGTGCTAGGGGCGGGTCCCTCACCACCTACGAGCAGTACTTC | CSARGGSLTTYEQYF
- | TRBJ2-3 | TRBV7-9 | once | TGTGCCAGCAGCCCCCGGGATACGCAGTATTTT | CASSPRDTQYF
TRBD1 | TRBJ1-1 | TRBV12-3/TRBV12-4 | few | TGTGCCAGCAGTCCGATAATAGGACAGGGGAACACTGAAGCTTTCTTT | CASSPIIGQGNTEAFF
- | TRBJ1-4 | TRBV27 | - | TGTGCCAGCAGTTGGGGGGGGAATGAAAAACTGTTTTTT | CASSWGGNEKLFF
- | TRBJ1-6 | TRBV6-5 | - | TGTGCCAGCAGTTACGCCAGGCTTAATTCACCCCTCCACTTT | CASSYARLNSPLHF